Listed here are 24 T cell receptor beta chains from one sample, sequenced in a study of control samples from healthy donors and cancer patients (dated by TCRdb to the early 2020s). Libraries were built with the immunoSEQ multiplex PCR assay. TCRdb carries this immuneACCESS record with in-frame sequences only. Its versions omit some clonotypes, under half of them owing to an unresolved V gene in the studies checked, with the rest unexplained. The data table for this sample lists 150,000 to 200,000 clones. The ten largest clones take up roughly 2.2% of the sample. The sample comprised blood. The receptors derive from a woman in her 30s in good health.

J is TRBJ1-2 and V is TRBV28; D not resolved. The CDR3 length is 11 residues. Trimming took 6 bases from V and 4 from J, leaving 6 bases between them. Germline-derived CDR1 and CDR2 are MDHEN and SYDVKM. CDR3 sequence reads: CASRRSYGYTF. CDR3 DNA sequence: TGTGCCAGCAGGCGGAGCTATGGCTACACCTTC.

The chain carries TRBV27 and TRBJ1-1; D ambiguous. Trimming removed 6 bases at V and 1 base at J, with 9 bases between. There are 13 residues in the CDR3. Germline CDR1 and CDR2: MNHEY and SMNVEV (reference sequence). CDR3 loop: CASRRRTNTEAFF. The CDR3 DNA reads TGTGCCAGCAGAAGGAGGACGAACACTGAAGCTTTCTTT.

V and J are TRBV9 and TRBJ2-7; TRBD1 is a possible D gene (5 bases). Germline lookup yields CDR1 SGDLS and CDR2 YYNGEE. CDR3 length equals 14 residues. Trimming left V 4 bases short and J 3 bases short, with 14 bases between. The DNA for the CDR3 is TGTGCCAGCAGCCCGACTTTAGGGGTCTACGAGCAGTACTTC. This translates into CASSPTLGVYEQYF.

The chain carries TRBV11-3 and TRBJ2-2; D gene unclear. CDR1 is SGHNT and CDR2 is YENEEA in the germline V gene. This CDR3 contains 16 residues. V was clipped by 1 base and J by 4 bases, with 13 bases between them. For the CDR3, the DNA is TGTGCCAGCAGCTTAGTGGGGATAGGCCGCACCGGGGAGCTGTTTTTT. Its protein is CASSLVGIGRTGELFF. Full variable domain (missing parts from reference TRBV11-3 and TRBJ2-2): EAGVVQSPRYKIIEKKQPVAFWCNPISGHNTLYWYLQNLGQGPELLIRYENEEAVDDSQLPKDRFSAERLKGVDSTLKIQPAELGDSAVYLCASSLVGIGRTGELFFGEGSRLTVL.

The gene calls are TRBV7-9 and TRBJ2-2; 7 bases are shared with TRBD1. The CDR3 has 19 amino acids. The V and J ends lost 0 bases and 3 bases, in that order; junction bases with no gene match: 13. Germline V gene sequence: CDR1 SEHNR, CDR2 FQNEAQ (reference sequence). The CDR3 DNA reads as TGTGCCAGCAGCTTAGCCAAACTATCTGACAGGGCGGACACCGGGGAGCTGTTTTTT. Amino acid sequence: CASSLAKLSDRADTGELFF.

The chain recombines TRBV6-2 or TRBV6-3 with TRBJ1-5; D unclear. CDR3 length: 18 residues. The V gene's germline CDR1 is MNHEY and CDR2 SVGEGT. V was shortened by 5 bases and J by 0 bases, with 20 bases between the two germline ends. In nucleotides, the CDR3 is TGTGCCAGCAGTGATTGGGTCGGTTGGGATATTAGCAATCAGCCCCAGCATTTT. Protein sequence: CASSDWVGWDISNQPQHF.

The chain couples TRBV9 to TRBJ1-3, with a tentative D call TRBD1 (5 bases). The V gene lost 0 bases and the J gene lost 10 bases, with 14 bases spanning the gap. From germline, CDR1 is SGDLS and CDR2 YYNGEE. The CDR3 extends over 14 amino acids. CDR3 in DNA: TGTGCCAGCAGCGTAGAGATAGGGGTTAGTACCATATATTTT. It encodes CASSVEIGVSTIYF.

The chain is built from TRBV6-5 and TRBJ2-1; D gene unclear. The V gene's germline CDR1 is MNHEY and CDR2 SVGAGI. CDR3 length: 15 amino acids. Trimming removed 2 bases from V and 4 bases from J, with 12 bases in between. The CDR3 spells CASSYPQDGYNEQFF. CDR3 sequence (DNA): TGTGCCAGCAGTTACCCTCAAGACGGATACAATGAGCAGTTCTTC.

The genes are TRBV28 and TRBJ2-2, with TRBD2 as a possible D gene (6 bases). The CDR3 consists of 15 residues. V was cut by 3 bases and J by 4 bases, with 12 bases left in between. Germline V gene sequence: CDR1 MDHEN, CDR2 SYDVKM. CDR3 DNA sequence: TGTGCCAGCAGTTTTGCGGGAACGACCACCGGGGAGCTGTTTTTT. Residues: CASSFAGTTTGELFF.

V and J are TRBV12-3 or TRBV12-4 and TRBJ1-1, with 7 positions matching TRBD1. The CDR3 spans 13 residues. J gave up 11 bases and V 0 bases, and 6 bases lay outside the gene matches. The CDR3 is CASSLAETGTAFF. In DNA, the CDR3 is TGTGCCAGCAGTTTAGCGGAGACAGGGACGGCTTTCTTT.

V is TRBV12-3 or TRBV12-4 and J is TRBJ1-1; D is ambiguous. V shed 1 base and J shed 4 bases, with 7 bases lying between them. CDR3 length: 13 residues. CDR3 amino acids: CASSLGVGTEAFF. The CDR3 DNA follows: TGTGCCAGCAGTTTAGGTGTGGGCACTGAAGCTTTCTTT.

The CDR3 DNA reads as TGTGCCAGCAGTTTCCAGGTTCAGCCCCAGCATTTT. It yields the protein CASSFQVQPQHF. The chain employs TRBV6-6 and TRBJ1-5; the D is unclear. Germline CDR1 reads MNHNY; CDR2 reads SVGAGI (reference sequence). CDR3 length equals 12 residues. The germline V and J ends were trimmed by 4 bases and 6 bases, with 7 bases remaining between them.

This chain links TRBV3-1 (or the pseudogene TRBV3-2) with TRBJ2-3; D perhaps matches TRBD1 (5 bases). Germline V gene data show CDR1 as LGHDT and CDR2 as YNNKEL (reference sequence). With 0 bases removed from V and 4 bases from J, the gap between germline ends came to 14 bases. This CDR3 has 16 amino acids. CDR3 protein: CASSQDKQGYADTQYF. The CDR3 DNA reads TGTGCCAGCAGCCAAGATAAGCAGGGTTATGCAGATACGCAGTATTTT.

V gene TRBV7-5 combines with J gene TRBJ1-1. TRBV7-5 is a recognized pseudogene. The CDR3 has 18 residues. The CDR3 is CARSLVVAGRGMNTEAFF. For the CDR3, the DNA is TGTGCCAGAAGCTTAGTCGTGGCGGGCAGAGGGATGAACACTGAAGCTTTCTTT.

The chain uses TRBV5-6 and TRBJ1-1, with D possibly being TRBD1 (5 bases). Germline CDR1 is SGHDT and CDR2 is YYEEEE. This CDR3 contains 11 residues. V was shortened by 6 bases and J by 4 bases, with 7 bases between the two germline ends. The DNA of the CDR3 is TGTGCCAGCACTGGGGGCACTGAAGCTTTCTTT. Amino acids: CASTGGTEAFF.

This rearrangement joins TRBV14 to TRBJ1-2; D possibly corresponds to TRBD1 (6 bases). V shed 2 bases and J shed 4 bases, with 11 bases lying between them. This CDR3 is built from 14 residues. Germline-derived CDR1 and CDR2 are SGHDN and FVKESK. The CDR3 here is CASSQKGGGYGYTF. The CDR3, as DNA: TGTGCCAGCAGCCAAAAGGGGGGCGGCTATGGCTACACCTTC.

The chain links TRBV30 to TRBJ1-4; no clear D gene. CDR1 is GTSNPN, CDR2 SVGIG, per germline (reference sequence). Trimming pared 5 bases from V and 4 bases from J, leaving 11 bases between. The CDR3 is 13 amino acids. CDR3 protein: CAWDPGLNEKLFF. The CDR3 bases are TGTGCCTGGGATCCCGGGCTTAATGAAAAACTGTTTTTT.

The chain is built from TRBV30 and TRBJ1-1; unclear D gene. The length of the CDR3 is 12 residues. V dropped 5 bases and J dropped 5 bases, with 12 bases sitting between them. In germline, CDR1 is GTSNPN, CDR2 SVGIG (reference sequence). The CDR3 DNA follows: TGTGCCTGGCAGCCGGTAAGAACTGAAGCTTTCTTT. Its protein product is CAWQPVRTEAFF.

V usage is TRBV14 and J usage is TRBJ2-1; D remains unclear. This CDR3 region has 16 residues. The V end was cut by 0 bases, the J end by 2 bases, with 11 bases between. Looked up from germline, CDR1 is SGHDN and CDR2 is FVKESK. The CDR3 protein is CASSQDRIPPYNEQFF. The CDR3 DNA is TGTGCCAGCAGCCAAGATAGGATCCCCCCCTACAATGAGCAGTTCTTC.

As DNA, the CDR3 is TGTGCCACCAGTGATTCAGGGGTAGAAAGGGGGGCTTTCTTT. It specifies CATSDSGVERGAFF. The chain joins TRBV24-1 to TRBJ1-1; D perhaps matches TRBD1 (6 bases). Trimming left V 2 bases short and J 11 bases short, with 17 bases between. The CDR3 runs to 14 residues. Germline CDR1 reads KGHDR; CDR2 reads SFDVKD.

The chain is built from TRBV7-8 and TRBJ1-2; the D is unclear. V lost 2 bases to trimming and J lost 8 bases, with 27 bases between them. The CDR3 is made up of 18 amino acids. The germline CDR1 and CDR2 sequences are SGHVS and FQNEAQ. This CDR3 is CASSLSRLGGRGGSGYTF. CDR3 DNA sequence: TGTGCCAGCAGCTTATCCCGCCTGGGAGGCAGAGGAGGATCCGGCTACACCTTC.

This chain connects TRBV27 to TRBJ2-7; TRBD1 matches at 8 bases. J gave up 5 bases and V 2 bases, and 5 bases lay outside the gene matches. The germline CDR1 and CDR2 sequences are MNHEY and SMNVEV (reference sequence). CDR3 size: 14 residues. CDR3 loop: CASSLPDRANEQYF. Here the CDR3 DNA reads TGTGCCAGCAGTTTACCGGACAGGGCCAACGAGCAGTACTTC.

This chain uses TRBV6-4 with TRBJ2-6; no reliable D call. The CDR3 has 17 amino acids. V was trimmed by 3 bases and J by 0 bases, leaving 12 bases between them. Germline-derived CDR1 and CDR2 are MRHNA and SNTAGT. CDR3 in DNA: TGTGCCAGCAGTGAATCGGGCCCGGGCTCTGGGGCCAACGTCCTGACTTTC. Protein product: CASSESGPGSGANVLTF.

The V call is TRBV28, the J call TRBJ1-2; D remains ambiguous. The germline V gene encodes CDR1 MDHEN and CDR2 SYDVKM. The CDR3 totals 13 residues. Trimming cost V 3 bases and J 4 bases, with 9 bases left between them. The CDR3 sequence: CASSFGIRYGYTF. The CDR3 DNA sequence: TGTGCCAGCAGTTTCGGTATCCGCTATGGCTACACCTTC.